This T cell receptor (beta chain) was captured in a study of T-cell reconstitution after alpha-beta-depleted transplantation in children. A library of TCRbeta sequences, prepared with unique molecular identifiers, was generated. TCRdb analysed the PCR reads with MiXCR anew, one entry per CDR3 protein. The sample has hundreds of thousands of distinct CDR3 sequences; roughly 15% are singletons. Between the trimmed V and J ends, which lost 0 bases and 3 bases, there was a span of 9 bases. The CDR3 consists of 14 residues. The V gene's germline CDR1 is LGHNA and CDR2 YNFKEQ. A word on this clonotype: Because it lacks the conserved phenylalanine or tryptophan at the end, this CDR3 is likely a read error.

V and J are TRBV4-2 and TRBJ2-7; D uncertain. The receptor was derived from a human donor who donated a stem cell graft to a child with acute myeloid leukemia. The specimen comprised PBMCs from the stem cell graft donor, sampled from the stem cell graft. This CDR3 is CASSQEYGVYEQYA. The CDR3 region has the DNA TGTGCCAGCAGCCAAGAGTATGGGGTCTACGAGCAGTACGCC.